What follows are 19 T cell receptor beta chains derived from one specimen sequenced in a study of blood T cell repertoires in COVID-19 (dated by TCRdb to between 2020 and 2021). The library was produced with the immunoSEQ multiplex PCR assay. TCRdb mirrors the immuneACCESS table, restricted to in-frame sequences. Some clones are absent from its copies; in checked studies, under half trace to an unresolved V gene, and the reason for the others is unknown. For this sample there are about 220,000 clones; under 90% appear just once. The top ten clones comprise roughly 5% of the sample. The sequencing input was peripheral blood. All receptors come from a woman aged 60-75 years who had recovered from COVID-19.

The chain uses TRBV3-1 (or the pseudogene TRBV3-2) and TRBJ2-7; 7 nucleotides align to TRBD1. Germline V gene sequence: CDR1 LGHDT, CDR2 YNNKEL (reference sequence). The trim removed 3 bases at V and 8 bases at J, leaving 13 bases unmatched. The CDR3 loop spans 15 amino acids. DNA for the CDR3: TGTGCCAGCAGCCACCGGGACAGCCCCTTGGGCCAGCAGTACTTC. Its translation: CASSHRDSPLGQQYF.

The chain recombines TRBV15 with TRBJ2-2; D perhaps matches TRBD2 (6 bases). The CDR3 length is 15 residues. The germline gives CDR1 LNHNV, CDR2 YYDKDF (reference sequence). Trimming removed 2 bases from V and 4 bases from J, with 11 bases in between. The CDR3 DNA sequence: TGTGCCACCAGCAGACCGACTAGTGCCACCGGGGAGCTGTTTTTT. As protein: CATSRPTSATGELFF. Complete variable domain (other parts from reference TRBV15 and TRBJ2-2): DAMVIQNPRYQVTQFGKPVTLSCSQTLNHNVMYWYQQKSSQAPKLLFHYYDKDFNNEADTPDNFQSRRPNTSFCFLDIRSPGLGDTAMYLCATSRPTSATGELFFGEGSRLTVL.

This chain uses TRBV14 with TRBJ2-1; 8 nucleotides match TRBD2. Germline trimming cut 4 bases from V and 4 bases from J; bases unmatched to any gene: 9. Looked up from germline, CDR1 is SGHDN and CDR2 is FVKESK. This CDR3 is 16 amino acids long. The CDR3 loop reads CASSPYGRGDYNEQFF. DNA of the CDR3: TGTGCCAGCAGCCCATACGGGCGGGGGGATTACAATGAGCAGTTCTTC.

The chain joins TRBV27 to TRBJ2-2; 8 nucleotides line up with TRBD1. J lost 1 base, V lost 2 bases, and 0 bases had no gene match. Looked up from germline, CDR1 is MNHEY and CDR2 is SMNVEV (reference sequence). The CDR3 loop spans 15 amino acids. The CDR3 DNA reads as TGTGCCAGCAGTTTAGACAGGGGGAACACCGGGGAGCTGTTTTTT. Translated, it gives CASSLDRGNTGELFF.

This clone was counted between two and nine times. V usage is TRBV15 and J usage is TRBJ1-6; D remains ambiguous. With 0 bases removed from V and 7 bases from J, the gap between germline ends came to 10 bases. Germline lookup yields CDR1 LNHNV and CDR2 YYDKDF (reference sequence). The CDR3 is made up of 15 amino acids. CDR3 nucleotide sequence: TGTGCCACCAGCAGAGATGAGGGCAGAAATTCACCCCTCCACTTT. This codes for CATSRDEGRNSPLHF.

The V call is TRBV5-1, the J call TRBJ2-1, with TRBD2 matching over 14 bases. V lost 6 bases to trimming and J lost 10 bases; unmatched junction nucleotides: 9. CDR1 and CDR2 from the germline V gene are SGHRS and YFSETQ. This CDR3 has 15 amino acids. CDR3 in amino acids: CASTRLAGGPEEQFF. The CDR3 nucleotides are TGCGCCAGCACCCGACTAGCGGGGGGGCCAGAGGAGCAGTTCTTC.

This sequence joins TRBV29-1 and TRBJ1-3; D is uncertain. Trimming removed 1 base from V and 2 bases from J, with 6 bases in between. CDR1 and CDR2 from the germline V gene are SQVTM and ANQGSEA. The CDR3 length is 13 residues. CDR3 coding DNA: TGCAGCGTTGAAGGCACAACTGGAAACACCATATATTTT. Translating it yields CSVEGTTGNTIYF.

The chain joins TRBV4-2 to TRBJ1-4, with a weak D call TRBD1 (6 bases). Germline V lookup: CDR1 LGHNA, CDR2 YNFKEQ. The CDR3 totals 17 residues. Between the trimmed V and J ends, which lost 3 bases and 4 bases, there was a span of 18 bases. CDR3 sequence: CASSQSRVGAVNEKLFF. DNA for the CDR3: TGTGCCAGCAGCCAGTCCCGGGTGGGGGCAGTTAATGAAAAACTGTTTTTT.

The chain has TRBV19 and TRBJ2-3; 11 nucleotides align to TRBD1. There are 14 residues in the CDR3. Trimming at V came to 10 bases and at J to 8 bases, leaving 11 bases not matched to a gene. The germline CDR1 and CDR2 sequences are LNHDA and SQIVND (reference sequence). CDR3: CATTRDRGGGTQYF. Here the CDR3 DNA reads TGTGCCACCACCCGGGACAGGGGGGGAGGTACGCAGTATTTT.

This clone has only one observation. The rearrangement links TRBV3-1 (or the pseudogene TRBV3-2) to TRBJ2-3; D is ambiguous. CDR1 is LGHDT and CDR2 is YNNKEL in the germline V gene (reference sequence). The length of the CDR3 is 14 residues. Trimming removed 1 base at V and 2 bases at J, with 7 bases between. The CDR3: CASSQAGPTDTQYF. CDR3 nucleotide sequence: TGTGCCAGCAGCCAAGCAGGTCCCACAGATACGCAGTATTTT.

V and J are TRBV7-2 and TRBJ2-7; 9 bases match TRBD2. Losses at the gene ends were 1 base for V and 3 bases for J; bases not matched to a gene: 4. The CDR3 runs to 15 residues. Per the germline V gene, CDR1 is SGHTA and CDR2 is FQGNSA. The CDR3 region is CASSLDGGGVYEQYF. CDR3 nucleotide sequence: TGTGCCAGCAGCTTAGATGGCGGGGGGGTCTACGAGCAGTACTTC.

CDR3 amino acids: CATSREGQRDQPQHF. For the CDR3, the DNA is TGTGCCACCAGCAGAGAGGGGCAGCGGGATCAGCCCCAGCATTTT. The J gene is TRBJ1-5, the V gene TRBV15; D possibly corresponds to TRBD1 (5 bases). The V end lost 0 bases, the J end lost 5 bases, and 11 bases lay between the germline ends. This CDR3 spans 15 amino acids. CDR1 LNHNV and CDR2 YYDKDF come from the germline V gene (reference sequence). The variable domain in full, with the rest retrieved from reference TRBV15 and TRBJ1-5, is DAMVIQNPRYQVTQFGKPVTLSCSQTLNHNVMYWYQQKSSQAPKLLFHYYDKDFNNEADTPDNFQSRRPNTSFCFLDIRSPGLGDTAMYLCATSREGQRDQPQHFGDGTRLSIL.

The chain combines TRBV30 with TRBJ1-6; TRBD1 matches at 7 bases. The length of the CDR3 is 13 residues. Germline lookup yields CDR1 GTSNPN and CDR2 SVGIG (reference sequence). The V and J ends lost 7 bases and 7 bases, in that order; junction bases with no gene match: 7. The CDR3 DNA follows: TGTGCCTACCACAGGGGCCACAATTCACCCCTCCACTTT. Translation gives CAYHRGHNSPLHF.

V gene TRBV13 combines with J gene TRBJ2-3; 9 bases are shared with TRBD1. Unmatched junction bases numbered 2, after V lost 0 bases and J lost 4 bases. The germline gives CDR1 PRHDT, CDR2 FYEKMQ (reference sequence). The CDR3 has 15 amino acids. In DNA form, the CDR3 reads TGTGCCAGCAGCTTAGGGGACAGGGGTTCAGATACGCAGTATTTT. This codes for CASSLGDRGSDTQYF.

The chain uses TRBV4-2 and TRBJ1-5; unclear D gene. The length of the CDR3 is 15 residues. Trimming removed 0 bases from V and 0 bases from J, with 6 bases in between. CDR1 is LGHNA and CDR2 is YNFKEQ in the germline V gene. CDR3 nucleotide sequence: TGTGCCAGCAGCCAAGATCAGTATAGCAATCAGCCCCAGCATTTT. Protein sequence: CASSQDQYSNQPQHF.

J is TRBJ2-1 and V is TRBV24-1, with 9 bases aligning to TRBD1. CDR1 is KGHDR and CDR2 is SFDVKD in the germline V gene. The CDR3 length is 14 residues. With 2 bases clipped from V and 10 bases from J, the junction kept 5 bases outside the gene matches. As DNA, the CDR3 is TGTGCCACCAGTGATTGGACAGGGGTCGGGGAGCAGTTCTTC. It translates to CATSDWTGVGEQFF.

The rearrangement joins TRBV3-1 (or the pseudogene TRBV3-2) to TRBJ2-1; the match to TRBD2 covers 11 bases. The J segment lost 5 bases and the V segment lost 7 bases, leaving 4 bases of the junction unmatched. The CDR3 contains 14 residues. The germline CDR1 and CDR2 sequences are LGHDT and YNNKEL (reference sequence). CDR3 region: CASKRLAGNNEQFF. The CDR3 coding sequence is TGTGCCAGCAAGAGACTAGCGGGGAACAATGAGCAGTTCTTC.

The gene calls are TRBV9 and TRBJ1-2; 10 bases align to TRBD1. Germline CDR1 and CDR2: SGDLS and YYNGEE. V gave up 6 bases and J gave up 2 bases; unmatched junction bases: 7. This CDR3 is built from 15 residues. For the CDR3, the DNA is TGTGCCAGCACCCCAGGGGGACAGGGGAACTATGGCTACACCTTC. Its protein product is CASTPGGQGNYGYTF.

V usage is TRBV18 and J usage is TRBJ1-1; D is perhaps TRBD1 (5 bases). The V end was cut by 3 bases, the J end by 1 base, with 9 bases between. The germline CDR1 and CDR2 sequences are KGHSH and LQKENI. The CDR3 length is 14 residues. The CDR3 nucleotides are TGTGCCAGCTCACCGGTCAGGGAGAACACTGAAGCTTTCTTT. It yields the protein CASSPVRENTEAFF.